The T cell receptor beta chain described here comes from a study of cytomegalovirus exposure and HLA in healthy donors. The CDR3 extends over 15 amino acids. V dropped 1 base and J dropped 3; count of bases not matched to a gene: 5. Germline V gene sequence: CDR1 SGHTA, CDR2 FQGNSA. About this clone itself: The antigen is not known.

Primers: 60 Vbeta forward and 13 Jbeta reverse. The table came from immunoSEQ multiplex PCR; TCRdb's copy has only in-frame clones and leaves some out. This sample contains some 76,000 clones. Findings of the study overall: A previous analysis found most TCR beta V segments productive roughly 90% or roughly 30% of the time. Most subjects' HLA-A and HLA-B alleles were reportedly predicted from TCR beta sequences.

The sequence was obtained from a female donor in good health and CMV-seropositive. The sample taken for sequencing was PBMCs. V usage is TRBV7-2 and J usage is TRBJ2-7, with 8 bases identical to TRBD2. The CDR3 DNA sequence: TGTGCCAGCAGCTTAGTACTAGCGGACTACTACGAGCAGTACTTC. This translates into CASSLVLADYYEQYF.